A single sample is the source of the 10 T cell receptor beta chains below, sequenced in a study of blood T cell repertoires in COVID-19 (dated by TCRdb to 2020 to 2022). Library prep was done by the immunoSEQ multiplex PCR assay. In TCRdb, the immuneACCESS table is reduced to in-frame sequences with V and J assigned. These tables do not hold every clone; where another copy was compared, an unresolved V gene accounts for under half, and the others remain unexplained. This sample is represented by some 86,000 clones; approximately 89% of them were singletons. 2% to 2.5% of the sample comes from the top ten. Input material: peripheral blood. The receptor set was obtained from a human donor with active COVID-19. The donor label of this sample is uncertain.

Note on this clone: The identical CDR3 is also encoded by other nucleotide sequences in the sample. V is TRBV3-1 (or the pseudogene TRBV3-2) and J is TRBJ2-7; D not certain. The V gene lost 0 bases and the J gene lost 4 bases, with 4 bases spanning the gap. The CDR3 length is 12 residues. From germline, CDR1 is LGHDT and CDR2 YNNKEL (reference sequence). CDR3 loop: CASSQDRYEQYF. DNA of the CDR3: TGTGCCAGCAGCCAAGATAGATACGAGCAGTACTTC.

In this sample, this clone turned up a few times. At one of its ends the junction is not consistent with the germline gene, which may arise from a read error. The chain employs TRBV6-1 and TRBJ2-7, with D uncertain. This CDR3 region has 11 residues. CDR1 is MNHNS and CDR2 is SASEGT in the germline V gene. The CDR3 region is CASSEAPSQDF. In DNA form, the CDR3 reads TGTGCCAGCAGTGAAGCCCCCAGTCAGGACTTC.

The rearrangement links TRBV3-1 (or the pseudogene TRBV3-2) to TRBJ1-2; D uncertain. The germline gives CDR1 LGHDT, CDR2 YNNKEL (reference sequence). The V gene lost 6 bases and the J gene lost 4 bases, with 15 bases spanning the gap. This CDR3 has 14 residues. CDR3 in amino acids: CASRGDTWAYGYTF. CDR3 DNA sequence: TGTGCCAGCAGGGGAGACACCTGGGCCTATGGCTACACCTTC.

CDR3 residues: CASSLGQGVSYEQYF. CDR3 DNA: TGTGCCAGCAGCTTGGGCCAGGGGGTCTCCTACGAGCAGTACTTC. V is TRBV5-4 and J is TRBJ2-7; 7 positions match TRBD1. The CDR3 spans 15 residues. V was pared by 0 bases and J by 0 bases, with 3 bases of the junction left unmatched. The V gene's germline CDR1 is SGHNT and CDR2 YYREEE (reference sequence).

This chain links TRBV2 with TRBJ2-3, with TRBD1 as a possible D gene (5 bases). The CDR3 loop spans 12 amino acids. Germline V gene lookup returns CDR1 SNHLY and CDR2 FYNNEI. The V and J ends lost 6 bases and 4 bases respectively, with 8 bases between them. For the CDR3, the DNA is TGTGCCAGCAGACAAGGGGCAGATACGCAGTATTTT. Translation gives CASRQGADTQYF.

This clone was found once. The gene calls are TRBV6-5 and TRBJ1-1, with D hard to call. CDR1 is MNHEY, CDR2 SVGAGI, per germline. CDR3 length equals 12 residues. V lost 6 bases and J lost 5, with 10 bases in between. For the CDR3, the DNA is TGTGCCAGCAGCCTTGGGAGGACTGAAGCTTTCTTT. Protein sequence: CASSLGRTEAFF.

The genes are TRBV9 and TRBJ1-6; possible D gene TRBD1, 6 bases. The CDR3 covers 14 residues. CDR1 is SGDLS, CDR2 YYNGEE, per germline. With 1 base removed from V and 10 bases from J, the gap between germline ends came to 12 bases. The CDR3 is CASSVKAGDSPLHF. In nucleotides, the CDR3 is TGTGCCAGCAGCGTAAAGGCAGGGGACTCACCCCTCCACTTT.

This rearrangement joins TRBV10-3 to TRBJ1-2; 9 bases fit TRBD1. The trim removed 2 bases at V and 4 bases at J, leaving 8 bases unmatched. The length of the CDR3 is 16 residues. Germline lookup yields CDR1 ENHRY and CDR2 SYGVKD. This CDR3 reads CAISEGQGRAGYGYTF. For the CDR3, the DNA is TGTGCCATCAGTGAGGGACAGGGGAGGGCTGGCTATGGCTACACCTTC.

This clone appeared once. The gene calls are TRBV2 and TRBJ1-5, with D uncertain. The V gene's germline CDR1 is SNHLY and CDR2 FYNNEI. The CDR3 spans 15 residues. Trimming took off 2 bases at V and 4 bases at J, with 12 bases between the two ends. CDR3 protein: CASSESPSGNQPQHF. CDR3 nucleotide sequence: TGTGCCAGCAGTGAAAGTCCTTCGGGGAATCAGCCCCAGCATTTT.

The chain is built from TRBV3-1 (or the pseudogene TRBV3-2) and TRBJ2-7, with D unresolved. The CDR3 has 12 amino acids. The germline V and J ends were trimmed by 4 bases and 0 bases, with 4 bases remaining between them. Germline lookup yields CDR1 LGHDT and CDR2 YNNKEL (reference sequence). The CDR3: CASSRLSYEQYF. The CDR3 region has the DNA TGTGCCAGCAGCCGACTCTCCTACGAGCAGTACTTC.